The clone carrying this T cell receptor beta chain was picked up many times. The CDR3 is 15 residues long. V dropped 8 bases and J dropped 5 bases, with 21 bases sitting between them. The V gene's germline CDR1 is MNHEY and CDR2 SMNVEV (reference sequence). Constant-region reverse primers amplified full-length variable regions, followed by semi-nested Nested Universal Primer A PCR. TCRdb used MiXCR to reprocess the 5' RACE reads, holding one entry per CDR3 protein. The table lists about 11,000 distinct CDR3 sequences, 27% of them singletons. Cells sorted as Tregs were CD4+, CD25+ and CD127-/low. This chain connects TRBV27 to TRBJ1-1; D is perhaps TRBD1 (5 bases). Source material: Tregs sorted from a lymph node. The clonotype originates from a female donor with breast cancer. CDR3 nucleotides: TGTGCCAGCGCCTCCTACGCGGGGCCCGGGACTGAAGCTTTCTTT. It yields the protein CASASYAGPGTEAFF.